The T cell receptor beta chain under discussion was sequenced for a study of blood T cell repertoires in COVID-19. Study-wide background: COVID-19 samples, acute and convalescent, were from the United States, Italy and Spain.

In the study's own analysis: Nucleated cell number was recorded as an estimate derived from reference gene primer amplification. Sequenced by immunoSEQ multiplex PCR; TCRdb stores in-frame clones only, minus some. That table is the source of V, J and clone size, and D and trimming were worked out from the DNA. The table includes roughly 56,000 clones, around four fifths detected once. V dropped 3 bases and J dropped 9 bases, with 7 bases sitting between them. CDR3 size: 11 residues. CDR1 and CDR2 from the germline V gene are SGHRS and YFSETQ. The V gene is TRBV5-1, the J gene TRBJ2-1; D call uncertain. The sample was peripheral blood. This receptor was identified in a man between 65 and 85 years old with acute or convalescent COVID-19. Here the CDR3 DNA reads TGCGCCAGCAGCTACTCGGTTGAGCAGTTCTTC. This encodes CASSYSVEQFF.